This T cell receptor beta chain was documented in a study of T cell clonotyping in hematopoietic cell transplantation. Described time point: recipient sample about 28 days before transplant, after cytoreduction. The CDR3 sequence is 14 residues long. The V and J ends lost 0 bases and 7 bases, in that order; junction bases with no gene match: 3. Germline V gene lookup returns CDR1 SGDLS and CDR2 YYNGEE. TCRdb's copy holds only in-frame clones and misses some; the assay was immunoSEQ multiplex PCR. This sample carries approximately 41,000 clones, 85% of them seen once, and the ten largest clones take approximately 3%.

Specimen: peripheral blood mononuclear cells, collected before stem cell transplant. V gene TRBV9 combines with J gene TRBJ1-1, with 10 bases matching TRBD1. This TCR derives from a man aged 55 to 70 with acute myeloid leukemia. Some clones in this sample may be carry-over from other donors' samples. In nucleotides, the CDR3 is TGTGCCAGCAGCGTAGAGGGACAGGGGATTGAAGCTTTCTTT. It specifies CASSVEGQGIEAFF. Together with reference TRBV9 and TRBJ1-1, the CDR3 gives the full variable domain: DSGVTQTPKHLITATGQRVTLRCSPRSGDLSVYWYQQSLDQGLQFLIQYYNGEERAKGNILERFSAQQFPDLHSELNLSSLELGDSALYFCASSVEGQGIEAFFGQGTRLTVV.